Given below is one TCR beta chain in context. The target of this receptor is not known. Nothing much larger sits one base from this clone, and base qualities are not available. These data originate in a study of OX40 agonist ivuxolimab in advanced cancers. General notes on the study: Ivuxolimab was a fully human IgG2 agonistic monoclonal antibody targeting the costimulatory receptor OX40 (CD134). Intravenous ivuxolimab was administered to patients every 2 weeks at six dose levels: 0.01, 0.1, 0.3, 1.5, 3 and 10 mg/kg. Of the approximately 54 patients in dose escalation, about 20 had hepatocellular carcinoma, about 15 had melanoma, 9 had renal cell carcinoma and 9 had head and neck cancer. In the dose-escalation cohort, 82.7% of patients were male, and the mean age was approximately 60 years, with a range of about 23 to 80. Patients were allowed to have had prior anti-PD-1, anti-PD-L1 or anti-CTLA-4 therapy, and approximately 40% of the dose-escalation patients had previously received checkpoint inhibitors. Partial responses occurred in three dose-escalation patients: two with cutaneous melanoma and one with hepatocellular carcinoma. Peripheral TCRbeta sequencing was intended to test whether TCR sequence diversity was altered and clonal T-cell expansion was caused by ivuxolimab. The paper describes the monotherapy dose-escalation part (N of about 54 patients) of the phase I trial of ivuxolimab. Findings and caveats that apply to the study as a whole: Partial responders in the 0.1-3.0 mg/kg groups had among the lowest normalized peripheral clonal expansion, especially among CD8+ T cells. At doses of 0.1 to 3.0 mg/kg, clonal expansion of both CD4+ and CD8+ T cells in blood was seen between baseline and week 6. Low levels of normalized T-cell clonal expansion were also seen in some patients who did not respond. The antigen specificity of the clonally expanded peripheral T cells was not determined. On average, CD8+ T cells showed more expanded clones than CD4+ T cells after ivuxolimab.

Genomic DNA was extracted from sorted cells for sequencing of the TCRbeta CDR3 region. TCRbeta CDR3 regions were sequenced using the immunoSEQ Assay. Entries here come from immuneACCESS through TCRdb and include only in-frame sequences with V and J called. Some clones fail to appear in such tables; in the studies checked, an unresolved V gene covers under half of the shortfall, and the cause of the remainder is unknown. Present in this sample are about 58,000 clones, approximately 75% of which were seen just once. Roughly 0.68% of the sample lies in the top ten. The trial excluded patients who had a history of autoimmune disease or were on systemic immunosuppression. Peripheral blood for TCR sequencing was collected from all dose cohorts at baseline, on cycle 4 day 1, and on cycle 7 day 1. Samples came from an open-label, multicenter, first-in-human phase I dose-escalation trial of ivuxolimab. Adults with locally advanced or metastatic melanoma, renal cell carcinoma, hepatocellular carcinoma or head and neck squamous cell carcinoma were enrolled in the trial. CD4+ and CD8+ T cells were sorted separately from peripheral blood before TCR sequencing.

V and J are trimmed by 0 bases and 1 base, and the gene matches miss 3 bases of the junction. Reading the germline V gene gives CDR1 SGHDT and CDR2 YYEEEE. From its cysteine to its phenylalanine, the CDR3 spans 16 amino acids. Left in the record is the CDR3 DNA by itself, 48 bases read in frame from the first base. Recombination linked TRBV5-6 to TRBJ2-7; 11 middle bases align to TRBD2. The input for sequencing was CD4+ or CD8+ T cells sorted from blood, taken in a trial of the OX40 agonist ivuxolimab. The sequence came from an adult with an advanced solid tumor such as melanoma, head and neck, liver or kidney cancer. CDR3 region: CASSLVRTSGSYEQYF. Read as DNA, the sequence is TGTGCCAGCAGCTTGGTACGGACTAGCGGGTCCTACGAGCAGTACTTC.